The 11 T cell receptor beta chains below come from one sample, sequenced in a study of early T cells in non-severe SARS-CoV-2 infection (dated by TCRdb to the early 2020s). Library preparation was by 5' RACE. Sequencing was performed on a NextSeq 500. TCRdb reworked the public reads: Q25 trimming with fastp, MiXCR clone assembly, productive beta chains retained. Entries that share a CDR3 protein sequence are merged under the most common genes and DNA. The sample table holds tens of thousands of distinct CDR3 sequences, of which 13% were seen once. 10% to 13% of the sample is taken by the ten largest. Material: whole blood. These receptor sequences come from an adult who was a healthcare worker with PCR-confirmed SARS-CoV-2 infection or an uninfected control (not recorded which).

This clonotype was recorded many times. V and J are TRBV25-1 and TRBJ2-4; D call uncertain. Germline V CDR1 and CDR2: MGHDK, SYGVNS. CDR3 length: 11 residues. Trimming took off 2 bases at V and 7 bases at J, with 3 bases between the two ends. The CDR3 DNA sequence: TGTGCCAGCAGTGAACTGAACATTCAGTACTTC. Protein sequence: CASSELNIQYF. The complete variable domain, with remaining parts taken from reference TRBV25-1 and TRBJ2-4, reads EADIYQTPRYLVIGTGKKITLECSQTMGHDKMYWYQQDPGMELHLIHYSYGVNSTEKGDLSSESTVSRIRTEHFPLTLESARPSHTSQYLCASSELNIQYFGAGTRLSVL.

This clonotype was detected many times. J is TRBJ2-3 and V is TRBV7-3; unclear D gene. Germline V lookup: CDR1 SGHTA, CDR2 FQGTGA. Between the trimmed V and J ends, which lost 1 base and 0 bases, there was a span of 8 bases. The CDR3 has 15 residues. In nucleotides, the CDR3 is TGTGCCAGCAGCTTAAGGCCAGCTAGCACAGATACGCAGTATTTT. Translation gives CASSLRPASTDTQYF.

Many counts were recorded for this clonotype. The chain uses TRBV10-3 and TRBJ2-4, with unresolved D. Trimming removed 6 bases from V and 3 bases from J, with 12 bases in between. The CDR3 extends over 14 amino acids. The germline V gene has CDR1 ENHRY and CDR2 SYGVKD. This CDR3 reads CAISVRAVKNIQYF. The CDR3 DNA sequence: TGTGCCATCAGCGTTCGAGCCGTCAAAAACATTCAGTACTTC.

Many counts were recorded for this clonotype. This chain connects TRBV5-6 to TRBJ1-1; D perhaps matches TRBD1 (5 bases). This CDR3 comprises 16 residues. The germline V gene encodes CDR1 SGHDT and CDR2 YYEEEE. V gave up 4 bases and J gave up 3 bases, with 19 bases separating them. The CDR3, as DNA: TGTGCCAGCAGCAATCTACCGGGACGGGAGTACACTGAAGCTTTCTTT. Residues: CASSNLPGREYTEAFF.

The V call is TRBV29-1, the J call TRBJ1-3; unclear D gene. CDR1 and CDR2 from the germline V gene are SQVTM and ANQGSEA. With 4 bases removed from V and 0 bases from J, the gap between germline ends came to 10 bases. CDR3 size: 14 residues. CDR3 in DNA: TGCAGCGTTGTAGGTATAAACTCTGGAAACACCATATATTTT. Translation: CSVVGINSGNTIYF.

The chain is built from TRBV2 and TRBJ1-2, with unresolved D. The CDR3 is made up of 13 amino acids. CDR1 SNHLY and CDR2 FYNNEI come from the germline V gene. Trimming cost V 1 base and J 2 bases, with 5 bases left between them. CDR3 coding DNA: TGTGCCAGCAGTGAAGGGCGGAACTATGGCTACACCTTC. The encoded protein is CASSEGRNYGYTF.

This clonotype was counted ten times or more. The genes are TRBV25-1 and TRBJ2-7; D is ambiguous. Trimming shortened V by 0 bases and J by 6 bases, and 9 bases separated the two germline ends. CDR1 and CDR2 (germline): MGHDK, SYGVNS. CDR3 size: 13 residues. The CDR3 spells CASSEYQAPEQYF. The DNA for the CDR3 is TGTGCCAGCAGTGAATATCAAGCGCCCGAGCAGTACTTC.

At least ten counts were recorded for this clonotype. This chain connects TRBV24-1 to TRBJ2-1; D ambiguous. V was trimmed by 2 bases and J by 7 bases, leaving 5 bases between them. This CDR3 region has 12 residues. Germline loops: CDR1 KGHDR, CDR2 SFDVKD. CDR3 protein: CATSDYLNEQFF. CDR3 coding DNA: TGTGCCACCAGTGATTATCTAAATGAGCAGTTCTTC.

The rearrangement links TRBV5-1 to TRBJ2-3, with 14 bases fitting TRBD2. V was pared by 4 bases and J by 4 bases, with 5 bases of the junction left unmatched. Germline V gene lookup returns CDR1 SGHRS and CDR2 YFSETQ. The CDR3 consists of 16 residues. The CDR3 protein is CASSIGTSGSADTQYF. CDR3 DNA: TGCGCCAGCAGCATTGGGACTAGCGGGAGCGCAGATACGCAGTATTTT.

This clonotype was seen a handful of times. The rearrangement links TRBV18 to TRBJ2-1; no clear D. V lost 1 base to trimming and J lost 8 bases, with 18 bases between them. From germline, CDR1 is KGHSH and CDR2 LQKENI. The CDR3 extends over 16 amino acids. CDR3 sequence reads: CASSPQSVNLQDEQFF. The CDR3 coding sequence is TGTGCCAGCTCACCACAAAGCGTGAACCTACAAGATGAGCAGTTCTTC.

Ten or more counts support this clonotype. V usage is TRBV7-2 and J usage is TRBJ2-3, with 8 nucleotides matching TRBD2. Trimming took 3 bases from V and 7 from J; bases not matched to a gene: 6. There are 14 residues in the CDR3. Germline-derived CDR1 and CDR2 are SGHTA and FQGNSA. The CDR3, as DNA: TGTGCCAGCAGCTTCGGGGGGGGCCAGAATACGCAGTATTTT. Protein: CASSFGGGQNTQYF.